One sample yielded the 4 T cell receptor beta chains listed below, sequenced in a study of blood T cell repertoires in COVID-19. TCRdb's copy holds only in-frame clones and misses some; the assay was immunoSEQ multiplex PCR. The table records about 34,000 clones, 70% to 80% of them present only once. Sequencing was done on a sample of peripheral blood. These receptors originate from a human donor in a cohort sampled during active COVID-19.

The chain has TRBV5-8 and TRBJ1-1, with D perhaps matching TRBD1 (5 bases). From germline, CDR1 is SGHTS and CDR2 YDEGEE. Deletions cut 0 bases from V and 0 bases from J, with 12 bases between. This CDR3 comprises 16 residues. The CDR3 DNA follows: TGTGCCAGCAGCTTGGAGGGGCGGACATTGAACACTGAAGCTTTCTTT. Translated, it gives CASSLEGRTLNTEAFF. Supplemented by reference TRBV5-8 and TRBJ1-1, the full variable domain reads EAGVTQSPTHLIKTRGQQATLRCSPISGHTSVYWYQQALGLGLQFLLWYDEGEERNRGNFPPRFSGRQFPNYSSELNVNALELEDSALYLCASSLEGRTLNTEAFFGQGTRLTVV.

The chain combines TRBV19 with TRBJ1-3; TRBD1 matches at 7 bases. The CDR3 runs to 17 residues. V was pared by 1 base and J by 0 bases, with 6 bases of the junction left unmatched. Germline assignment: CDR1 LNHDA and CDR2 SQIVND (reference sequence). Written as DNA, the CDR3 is TGTGCCAGTAGTATAGTACCGGGACAGTTCTCTGGAAACACCATATATTTT. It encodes CASSIVPGQFSGNTIYF. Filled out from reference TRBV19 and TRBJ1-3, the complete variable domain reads DGGITQSPKYLFRKEGQNVTLSCEQNLNHDAMYWYRQDPGQGLRLIYYSQIVNDFQKGDIAEGYSVSREKKESFPLTVTSAQKNPTAFYLCASSIVPGQFSGNTIYFGEGSWLTVV.

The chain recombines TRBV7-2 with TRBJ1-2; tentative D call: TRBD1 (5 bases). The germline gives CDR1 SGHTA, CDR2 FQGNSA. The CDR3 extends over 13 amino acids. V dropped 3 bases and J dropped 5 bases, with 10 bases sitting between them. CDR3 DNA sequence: TGTGCCAGCAGCTTGGGGGGGAATTATGGCTACACCTTC. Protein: CASSLGGNYGYTF.

The CDR3 sequence: CASSLVAWGGDEQYF. The CDR3, as DNA: TGTGCCAGCAGCTTAGTAGCCTGGGGAGGGGACGAGCAGTACTTC. V is TRBV7-2 and J is TRBJ2-7, with 7 positions matching TRBD2. The CDR3 spans 15 residues. CDR1 is SGHTA, CDR2 FQGNSA, per germline. With V trimmed by 1 base and J by 5 bases, 8 bases remained unmatched.